Presented here are 21 T cell receptor beta chains from one specimen sequenced in a study of blood T cell repertoires in COVID-19. The protocol was immunoSEQ multiplex PCR, while the TCRdb copy is restricted to in-frame clones and leaves out a portion. The sample yields some 62,000 clones, 65% to 80% seen once. The sequenced sample was peripheral blood. These receptors all stem from a man aged 55 to 69 with acute or convalescent COVID-19.

The chain employs TRBV12-3 or TRBV12-4 and TRBJ1-5; D unclear. The germline V and J ends were trimmed by 3 bases and 6 bases, with 9 bases remaining between them. The CDR3 contains 13 residues. Here the CDR3 DNA reads TGTGCCAGCAGTTTCGAACAGACTCAGCCCCAGCATTTT. Its protein is CASSFEQTQPQHF.

The chain carries TRBV5-1 and TRBJ2-1; TRBD2 agrees at 15 bases. Looked up from germline, CDR1 is SGHRS and CDR2 is YFSETQ. This CDR3 comprises 16 residues. Losses at the gene ends were 4 bases for V and 9 bases for J; bases not matched to a gene: 8. The CDR3 here is CASSGGLAGGFGEQFF. The CDR3 coding sequence is TGCGCCAGCAGCGGGGGACTAGCGGGAGGATTCGGTGAGCAGTTCTTC.

V usage is TRBV2 and J usage is TRBJ2-1; 8 nucleotides align to TRBD2. V was pared by 4 bases and J by 4 bases, with 9 bases of the junction left unmatched. The germline CDR1 and CDR2 sequences are SNHLY and FYNNEI. This CDR3 region has 16 residues. The DNA for the CDR3 is TGTGCCAGCAGTGGAGGGAGCGGGAGTAAATACAATGAGCAGTTCTTC. Protein: CASSGGSGSKYNEQFF.

The rearrangement joins TRBV10-2 to TRBJ1-5; 7 nucleotides align to TRBD1. CDR1 is WSHSY and CDR2 is SAAADI in the germline V gene. Trimming removed 6 bases from V and 4 bases from J; junction bases left unmatched: 3. CDR3 size: 13 residues. For the CDR3, the DNA is TGCGCCAGCAGAGGGACAGCTAATCAGCCCCAGCATTTT. Encoded protein: CASRGTANQPQHF.

CDR3 bases: TGTGCCAGCAGTGAAGTCCGTTTTAGAGGCTACACCTTC. Its protein is CASSEVRFRGYTF. V usage is TRBV25-1 and J usage is TRBJ1-2; D is ambiguous. The V end was cut by 2 bases, the J end by 8 bases, with 12 bases between. This CDR3 has 13 amino acids. CDR1 is MGHDK, CDR2 SYGVNS, per germline.

V usage is TRBV11-2 and J usage is TRBJ1-1, with TRBD1 as a possible D gene (5 bases). Germline CDR1 is SGHAT and CDR2 is FQNNGV. CDR3 length: 11 residues. Trimming took off 5 bases at V and 11 bases at J, with 12 bases between the two ends. The CDR3 DNA reads TGTGCCAGCAGCCCTGGGGCAGGGGCTTTCTTT. As protein: CASSPGAGAFF.

V and J are TRBV21-1 and TRBJ1-1; the table's D gene call, TRBD1, was not cross checked with the DNA. TRBV21-1 is tagged as a pseudogene. The CDR3 runs to 13 residues. The DNA of the CDR3 is TGTGCCGCCTCTCAGTGGGGCGACACTGAAGCTTTCTTT. This encodes CAASQWGDTEAFF.

The chain recombines TRBV12-3 or TRBV12-4 with TRBJ1-5; D is unresolved. The length of the CDR3 is 13 residues. The V end was cut by 6 bases, the J end by 0 bases, with 6 bases between. CDR3 coding DNA: TGTGCCAGCAGGGGAGATAGCAATCAGCCCCAGCATTTT. It yields the protein CASRGDSNQPQHF.

This clone appeared a single time. The chain recombines TRBV23-1 with TRBJ2-3; D is possibly TRBD2 (5 bases). TRBV23-1 is labeled an ORF, and its function is uncertain. The length of the CDR3 is 17 residues. Deletions cut 6 bases from V and 7 bases from J, with 26 bases between. The CDR3 here is CASSPPVLAGPSHTQYF. The DNA for the CDR3 is TGCGCCAGCAGCCCTCCTGTCCTCGCGGGCCCCTCCCATACGCAGTATTTT.

As regards this clone: One junction end does not reproduce the germline sequence, and a read error may be involved. This chain joins TRBV10-3 and TRBJ2-7; TRBD2 matches 7 bases. The CDR3 extends over 13 amino acids. Per germline, CDR1 ENHRY and CDR2 SYGVKD. CDR3 bases: TGTGCCATCAGTGAGTCGGGGGGGACTGGGGAGCTTTTC. Its protein is CAISESGGTGELF.

The gene calls are TRBV5-1 and TRBJ2-1; 8 bases are shared with TRBD1. This CDR3 has 14 residues. Germline CDR1 SGHRS, CDR2 YFSETQ. The ends lost 4 bases at V and 10 bases at J; junction bases unmatched: 10. The CDR3 DNA follows: TGCGCCAGCAGCCTAGGTGGACAGGGAGAGGAGCAGTTCTTC. Its translation: CASSLGGQGEEQFF.

J is TRBJ2-1 and V is TRBV4-1, with TRBD2 identical over 8 bases. The CDR3 runs to 17 residues. The germline gives CDR1 MGHRA, CDR2 YSYEKL. J gave up 4 bases and V 0 bases, and 8 bases lay outside the gene matches. Written as DNA, the CDR3 is TGCGCCAGCAGCCAAGATCAAGGGACTAGTATTTACAATGAGCAGTTCTTC. Protein: CASSQDQGTSIYNEQFF.

The V call is TRBV5-4, the J call TRBJ2-6, with D unresolved. The CDR3 has 14 amino acids. Germline V CDR1 and CDR2: SGHNT, YYREEE (reference sequence). Trimming removed 4 bases from V and 1 base from J, with 6 bases in between. CDR3 in amino acids: CASSTQSGANVLTF. CDR3 coding DNA: TGTGCCAGCAGCACACAGTCTGGGGCCAACGTCCTGACTTTC.

The chain has TRBV11-2 and TRBJ2-1; 10 bases fit TRBD2. This CDR3 is 15 amino acids long. CDR1 and CDR2 from the germline V gene are SGHAT and FQNNGV. J gave up 12 bases and V 5 bases, and 13 bases lay outside the gene matches. The CDR3 reads CASSPTTSGRLTQFF. In nucleotides, the CDR3 is TGTGCCAGCAGCCCCACGACTAGCGGGCGACTTACGCAGTTCTTC.

The chain is built from TRBV5-4 and TRBJ2-3, with 7 bases lining up with TRBD2. V dropped 0 bases and J dropped 0; count of bases not matched to a gene: 4. Per the germline V gene, CDR1 is SGHNT and CDR2 is YYREEE (reference sequence). This CDR3 has 16 residues. CDR3 amino acids: CASSLGPSGSTDTQYF. Written as DNA, the CDR3 is TGTGCCAGCAGCTTGGGACCTAGCGGAAGCACAGATACGCAGTATTTT.

The V gene is TRBV27, the J gene TRBJ2-1; 12 bases align to TRBD2. V lost 5 bases to trimming and J lost 8 bases; unmatched junction nucleotides: 7. This CDR3 is built from 15 residues. The germline gives CDR1 MNHEY, CDR2 SMNVEV (reference sequence). The CDR3 coding sequence is TGTGCCAGCAGTGGACTAGCGGGAATCGTTGATGAGCAGTTCTTC. Amino acids: CASSGLAGIVDEQFF.

This clone was counted only a few times. The rearrangement uses TRBV3-1 (or the pseudogene TRBV3-2) and TRBJ2-1, with TRBD2 matching 8 bases. The CDR3 spans 13 residues. After removal of 5 bases from V and 8 bases from J, the junction contained 5 bases not matched to a gene. The germline CDR1 and CDR2 sequences are LGHDT and YNNKEL (reference sequence). CDR3 protein: CASSGTRFHEQFF. In nucleotides, the CDR3 is TGTGCCAGCAGCGGGACTAGATTCCATGAGCAGTTCTTC.

This rearrangement joins TRBV5-4 to TRBJ2-1; D is unclear. V lost 3 bases to trimming and J lost 5 bases, with 18 bases between them. The length of the CDR3 is 16 residues. The germline V gene encodes CDR1 SGHNT and CDR2 YYREEE (reference sequence). CDR3 bases: TGTGCCAGCAGCTCTGTTGGCAGGAATTTTCACAATGAGCAGTTCTTC. Amino acids: CASSSVGRNFHNEQFF.

The chain uses TRBV19 and TRBJ2-1; 11 bases fit TRBD2. The V gene's germline CDR1 is LNHDA and CDR2 SQIVND (reference sequence). Trimming removed 5 bases from V and 0 bases from J; junction bases left unmatched: 6. This CDR3 contains 17 residues. The CDR3 DNA reads TGTGCCAGTAGTTCCTATAGCGGGGGGGGCTCCTACAATGAGCAGTTCTTC. Protein product: CASSSYSGGGSYNEQFF.

The DNA for the CDR3 is TGTGCCAGCAGTTACTTTGCAGGGGGTGGCTACACCTTC. It specifies CASSYFAGGGYTF. The chain combines TRBV6-6 with TRBJ1-2, with TRBD1 identical over 7 bases. Germline-derived CDR1 and CDR2 are MNHNY and SVGAGI (reference sequence). The J segment lost 7 bases and the V segment lost 1 base, leaving 3 bases of the junction unmatched. The CDR3 sequence is 13 residues long.

The rearrangement joins TRBV6-5 to TRBJ1-1, with no clear D. The CDR3 extends over 14 amino acids. Trimming took 2 bases from V and 11 from J, leaving 18 bases between them. Germline V gives CDR1 MNHEY, CDR2 SVGAGI. The CDR3 sequence is CASSYGVTYGVAFF. DNA for the CDR3: TGTGCCAGCAGTTACGGCGTCACTTACGGGGTCGCTTTCTTT.